What follows is one T cell receptor beta chain and its context. Antigen specificity is unknown. This sample was taken from a study of T cell responses to AZD1222 COVID-19 vaccine. Regarding the study as a whole: Nearly half of spike-specific TCRs reportedly target unmutated variant regions. The study sampled repertoires only after the peak T cell response. Across spike, vaccine-associated CD4 TCRs were found, dominant at 160-218 and 743-854.

V gave up 8 bases and J gave up 3 bases, with 16 bases separating them. Germline CDR1 is SQVTM and CDR2 is ANQGSEA. This CDR3 spans 13 amino acids. Sequencing used immunoSEQ multiplex PCR; TCRdb keeps in-frame clones, though not all of them. The table lists around 120,000 clones, 70% to 90% of them singletons. The sequencing here drew on peripheral blood, taken on day 0 of AZD1222 vaccination. The receptor was derived from an adult in good health. The V gene is TRBV29-1, the J gene TRBJ1-1, with D possibly being TRBD1 (6 bases). The CDR3 DNA follows: TGCAGCTCCCGGGGGGGGGCTGACACTGAAGCTTTCTTT. As protein: CSSRGGADTEAFF. The full variable domain, with the rest looked up from reference TRBV29-1 and TRBJ1-1, is SAVISQKPSRDICQRGTSLTIQCQVDSQVTMMFWYRQQPGQSLTLIATANQGSEATYESGFVIDKFPISRPNLTFSTLTVSNMSPEDSSIYLCSSRGGADTEAFFGQGTRLTVV.